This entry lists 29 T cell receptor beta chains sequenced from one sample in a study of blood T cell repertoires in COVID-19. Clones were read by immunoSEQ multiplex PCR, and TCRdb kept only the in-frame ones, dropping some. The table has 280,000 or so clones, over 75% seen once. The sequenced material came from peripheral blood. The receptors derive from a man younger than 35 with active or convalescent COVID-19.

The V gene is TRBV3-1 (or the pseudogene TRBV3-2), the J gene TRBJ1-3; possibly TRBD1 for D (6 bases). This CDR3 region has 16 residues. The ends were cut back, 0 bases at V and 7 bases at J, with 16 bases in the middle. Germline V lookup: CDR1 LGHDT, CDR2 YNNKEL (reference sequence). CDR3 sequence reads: CASSQDSASRGNTIYF. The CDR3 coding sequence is TGTGCCAGCAGCCAAGATTCAGCCTCCAGGGGTAACACCATATATTTT.

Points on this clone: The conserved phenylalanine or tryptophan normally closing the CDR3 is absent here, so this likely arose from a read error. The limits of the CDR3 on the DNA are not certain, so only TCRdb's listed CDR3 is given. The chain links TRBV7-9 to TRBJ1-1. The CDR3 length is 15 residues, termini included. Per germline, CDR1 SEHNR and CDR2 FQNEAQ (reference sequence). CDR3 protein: CASSLVWRATLKLSL.

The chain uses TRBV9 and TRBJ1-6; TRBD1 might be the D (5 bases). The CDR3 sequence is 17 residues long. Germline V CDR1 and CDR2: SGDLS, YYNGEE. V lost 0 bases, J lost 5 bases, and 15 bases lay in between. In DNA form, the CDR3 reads TGTGCCAGCAGCGTAGCCTTTAAGGAGGGGAATAATTCACCCCTCCACTTT. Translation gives CASSVAFKEGNNSPLHF. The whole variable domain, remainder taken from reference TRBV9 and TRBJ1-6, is DSGVTQTPKHLITATGQRVTLRCSPRSGDLSVYWYQQSLDQGLQFLIQYYNGEERAKGNILERFSAQQFPDLHSELNLSSLELGDSALYFCASSVAFKEGNNSPLHFGNGTRLTVT.

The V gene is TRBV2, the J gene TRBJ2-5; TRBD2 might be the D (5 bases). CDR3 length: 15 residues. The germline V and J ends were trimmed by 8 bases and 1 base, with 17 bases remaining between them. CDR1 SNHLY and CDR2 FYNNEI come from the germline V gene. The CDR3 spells CASEALLGSQETQYF. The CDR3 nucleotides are TGTGCCAGCGAGGCTTTACTAGGTTCCCAAGAGACCCAGTACTTC.

The CDR3: CASSLDYPSTDTQYF. Here the CDR3 DNA reads TGTGCCAGCAGCTTGGACTACCCTAGCACAGATACGCAGTATTTT. The J gene is TRBJ2-3, the V gene TRBV11-2, with D tentatively TRBD2 (6 bases). Germline V gene sequence: CDR1 SGHAT, CDR2 FQNNGV. The CDR3 spans 15 residues. The V end was cut by 3 bases, the J end by 0 bases, with 10 bases between.

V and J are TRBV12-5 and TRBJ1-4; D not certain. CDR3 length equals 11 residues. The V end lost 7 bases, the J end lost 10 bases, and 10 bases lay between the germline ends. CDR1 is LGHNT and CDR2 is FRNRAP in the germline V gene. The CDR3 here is CASARSRKLFF. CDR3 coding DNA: TGTGCTAGTGCCCGTTCGCGAAAACTGTTTTTT.

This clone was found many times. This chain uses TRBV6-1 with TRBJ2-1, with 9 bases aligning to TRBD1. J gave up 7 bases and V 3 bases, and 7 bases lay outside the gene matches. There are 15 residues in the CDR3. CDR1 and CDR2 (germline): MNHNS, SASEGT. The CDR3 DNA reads TGTGCCAGCAGTGACGGGGACAGGGAGACTAATGAGCAGTTCTTC. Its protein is CASSDGDRETNEQFF.

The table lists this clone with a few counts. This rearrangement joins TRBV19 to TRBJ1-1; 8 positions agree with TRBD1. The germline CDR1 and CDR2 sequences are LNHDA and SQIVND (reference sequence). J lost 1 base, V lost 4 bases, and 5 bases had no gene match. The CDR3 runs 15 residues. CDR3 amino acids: CASSREGTGNTEAFF. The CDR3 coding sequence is TGTGCCAGTAGTAGAGAAGGGACAGGGAACACTGAAGCTTTCTTT.

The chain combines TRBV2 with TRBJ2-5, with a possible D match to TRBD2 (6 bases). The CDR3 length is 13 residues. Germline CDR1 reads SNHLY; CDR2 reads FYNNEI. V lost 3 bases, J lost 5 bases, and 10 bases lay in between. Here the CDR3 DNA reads TGTGCCAGCAGTGACGGGGGTGATGAGACCCAGTACTTC. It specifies CASSDGGDETQYF.

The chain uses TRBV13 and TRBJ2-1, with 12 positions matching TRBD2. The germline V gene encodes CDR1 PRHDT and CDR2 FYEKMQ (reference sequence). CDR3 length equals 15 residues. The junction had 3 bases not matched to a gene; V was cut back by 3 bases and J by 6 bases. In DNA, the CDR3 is TGTGCCAGCAGCTTCCCTAGCGGGGGGGGCAATGAGCAGTTCTTC. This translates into CASSFPSGGGNEQFF.

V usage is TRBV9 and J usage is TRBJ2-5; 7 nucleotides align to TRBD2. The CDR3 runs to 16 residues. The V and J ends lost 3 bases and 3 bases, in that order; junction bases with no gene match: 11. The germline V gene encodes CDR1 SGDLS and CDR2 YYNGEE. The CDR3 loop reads CASSARDYKPEETQYF. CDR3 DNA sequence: TGTGCCAGCAGCGCTCGGGACTATAAGCCGGAAGAGACCCAGTACTTC.

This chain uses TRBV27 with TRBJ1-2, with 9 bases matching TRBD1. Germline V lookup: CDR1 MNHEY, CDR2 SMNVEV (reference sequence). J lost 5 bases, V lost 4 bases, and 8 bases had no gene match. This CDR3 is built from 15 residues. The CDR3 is CASSSTGGADYGYTF. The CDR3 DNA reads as TGTGCCAGCAGTTCAACAGGGGGCGCAGATTATGGCTACACCTTC.

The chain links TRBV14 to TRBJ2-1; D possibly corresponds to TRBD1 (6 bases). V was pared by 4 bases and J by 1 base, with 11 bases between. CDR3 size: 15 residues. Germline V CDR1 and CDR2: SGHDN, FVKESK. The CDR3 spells CASSLGQSSYNEQFF. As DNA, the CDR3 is TGTGCCAGCAGCCTAGGACAGTCTTCCTACAATGAGCAGTTCTTC.

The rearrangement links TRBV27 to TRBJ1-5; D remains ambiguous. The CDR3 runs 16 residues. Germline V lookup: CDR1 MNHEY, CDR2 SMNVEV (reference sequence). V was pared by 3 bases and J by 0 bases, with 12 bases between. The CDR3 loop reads CASSLGSPYSNQPQHF. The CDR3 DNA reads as TGTGCCAGCAGTTTGGGGAGCCCTTATAGCAATCAGCCCCAGCATTTT.

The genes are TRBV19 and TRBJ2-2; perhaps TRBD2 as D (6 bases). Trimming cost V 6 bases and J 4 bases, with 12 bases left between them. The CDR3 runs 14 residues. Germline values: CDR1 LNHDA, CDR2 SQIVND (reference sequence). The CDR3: CASRNFGGTGELFF. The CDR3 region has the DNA TGTGCCAGTAGAAATTTCGGGGGCACCGGGGAGCTGTTTTTT. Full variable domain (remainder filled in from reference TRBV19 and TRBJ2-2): DGGITQSPKYLFRKEGQNVTLSCEQNLNHDAMYWYRQDPGQGLRLIYYSQIVNDFQKGDIAEGYSVSREKKESFPLTVTSAQKNPTAFYLCASRNFGGTGELFFGEGSRLTVL.

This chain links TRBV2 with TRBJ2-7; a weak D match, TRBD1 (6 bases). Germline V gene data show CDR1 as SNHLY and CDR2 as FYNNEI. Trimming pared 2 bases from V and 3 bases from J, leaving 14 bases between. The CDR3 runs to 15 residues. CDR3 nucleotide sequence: TGTGCCAGCAGTGAAAAGGGGGAAGTTGGCTACGAGCAGTACTTC. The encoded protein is CASSEKGEVGYEQYF.

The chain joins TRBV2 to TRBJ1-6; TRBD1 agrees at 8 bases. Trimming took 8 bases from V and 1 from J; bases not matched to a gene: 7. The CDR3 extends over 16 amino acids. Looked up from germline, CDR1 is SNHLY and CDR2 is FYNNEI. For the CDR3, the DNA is TGTGCCAGCGGCCGCCAGGGGGCGTCCTATAATTCACCCCTCCACTTT. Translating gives CASGRQGASYNSPLHF.

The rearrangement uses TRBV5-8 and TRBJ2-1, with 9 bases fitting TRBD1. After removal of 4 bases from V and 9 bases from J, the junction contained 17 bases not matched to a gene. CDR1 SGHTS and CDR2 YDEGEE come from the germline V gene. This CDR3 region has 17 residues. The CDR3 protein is CASSDRTGGTDASEQFF. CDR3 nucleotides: TGTGCCAGCAGCGACCGCACAGGGGGCACCGATGCGAGTGAGCAGTTCTTC. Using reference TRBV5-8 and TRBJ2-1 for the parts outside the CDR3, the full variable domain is EAGVTQSPTHLIKTRGQQATLRCSPISGHTSVYWYQQALGLGLQFLLWYDEGEERNRGNFPPRFSGRQFPNYSSELNVNALELEDSALYLCASSDRTGGTDASEQFFGPGTRLTVL.

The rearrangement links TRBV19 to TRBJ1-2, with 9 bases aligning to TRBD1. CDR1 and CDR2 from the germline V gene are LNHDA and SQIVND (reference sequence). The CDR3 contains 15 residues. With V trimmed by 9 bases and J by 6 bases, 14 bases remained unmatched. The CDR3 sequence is CASQDIDRGLHGYTF. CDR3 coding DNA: TGTGCCAGCCAGGACATCGACAGGGGGTTGCATGGCTACACCTTC.

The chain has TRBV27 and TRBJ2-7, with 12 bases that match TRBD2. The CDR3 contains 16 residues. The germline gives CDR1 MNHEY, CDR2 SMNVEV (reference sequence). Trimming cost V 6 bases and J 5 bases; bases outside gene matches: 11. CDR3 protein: CASRASGGASPHEQYF. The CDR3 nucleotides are TGTGCCAGCAGGGCTAGCGGGGGGGCGAGTCCCCACGAGCAGTACTTC.

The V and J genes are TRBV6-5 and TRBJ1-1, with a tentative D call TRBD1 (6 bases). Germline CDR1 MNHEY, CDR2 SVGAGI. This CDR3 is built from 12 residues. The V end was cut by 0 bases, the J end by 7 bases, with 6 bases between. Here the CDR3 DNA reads TGTGCCAGCAGTTACTCGACAGGTGAAGCTTTCTTT. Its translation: CASSYSTGEAFF.

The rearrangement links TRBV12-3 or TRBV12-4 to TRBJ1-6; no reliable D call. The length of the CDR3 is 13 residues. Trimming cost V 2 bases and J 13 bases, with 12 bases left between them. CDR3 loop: CASSLNEWEPLHF. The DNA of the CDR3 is TGTGCCAGCAGTTTAAACGAATGGGAGCCCCTCCACTTT.

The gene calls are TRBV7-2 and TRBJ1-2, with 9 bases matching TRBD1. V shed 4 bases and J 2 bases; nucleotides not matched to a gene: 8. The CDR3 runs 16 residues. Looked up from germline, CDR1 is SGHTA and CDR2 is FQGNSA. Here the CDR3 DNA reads TGTGCCAGCAGCTCACCGGGACAGGGATTCAACTATGGCTACACCTTC. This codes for CASSSPGQGFNYGYTF.

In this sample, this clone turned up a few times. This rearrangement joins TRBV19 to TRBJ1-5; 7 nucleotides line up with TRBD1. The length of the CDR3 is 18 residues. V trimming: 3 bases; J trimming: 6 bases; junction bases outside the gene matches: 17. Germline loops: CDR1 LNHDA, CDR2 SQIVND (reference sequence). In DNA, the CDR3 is TGTGCCAGTAGTATGAGGACAGGCAAGCCGGGTGTAAGTCAGCCCCAGCATTTT. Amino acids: CASSMRTGKPGVSQPQHF. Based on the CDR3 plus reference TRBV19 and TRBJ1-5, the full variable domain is DGGITQSPKYLFRKEGQNVTLSCEQNLNHDAMYWYRQDPGQGLRLIYYSQIVNDFQKGDIAEGYSVSREKKESFPLTVTSAQKNPTAFYLCASSMRTGKPGVSQPQHFGDGTRLSIL.

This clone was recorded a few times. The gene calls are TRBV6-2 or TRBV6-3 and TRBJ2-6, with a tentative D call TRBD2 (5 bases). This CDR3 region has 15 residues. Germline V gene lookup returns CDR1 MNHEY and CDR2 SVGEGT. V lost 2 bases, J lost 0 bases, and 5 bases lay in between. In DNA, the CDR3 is TGTGCCAGCAGTTACGGGAGCTCTGGGGCCAACGTCCTGACTTTC. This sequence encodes CASSYGSSGANVLTF.

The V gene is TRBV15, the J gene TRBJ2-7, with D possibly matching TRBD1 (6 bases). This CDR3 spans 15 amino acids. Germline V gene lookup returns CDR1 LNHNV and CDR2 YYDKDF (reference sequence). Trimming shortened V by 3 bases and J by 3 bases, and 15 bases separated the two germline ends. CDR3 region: CATSSNPGQYYEQYF. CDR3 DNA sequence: TGTGCCACCAGCAGTAATCCCGGACAGTACTACGAGCAGTACTTC.

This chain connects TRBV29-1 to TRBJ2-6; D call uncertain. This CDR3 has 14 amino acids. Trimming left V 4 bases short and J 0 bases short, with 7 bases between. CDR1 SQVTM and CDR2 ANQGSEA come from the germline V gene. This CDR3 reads CSVGRSSGANVLTF. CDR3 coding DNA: TGCAGCGTTGGTCGGAGCTCTGGGGCCAACGTCCTGACTTTC.

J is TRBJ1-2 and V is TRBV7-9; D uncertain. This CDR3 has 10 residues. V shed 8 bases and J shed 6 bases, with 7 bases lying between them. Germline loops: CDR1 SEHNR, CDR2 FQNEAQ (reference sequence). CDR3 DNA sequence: TGTGCCAGCGACGGGAATGGCTACACCTTC. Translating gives CASDGNGYTF.

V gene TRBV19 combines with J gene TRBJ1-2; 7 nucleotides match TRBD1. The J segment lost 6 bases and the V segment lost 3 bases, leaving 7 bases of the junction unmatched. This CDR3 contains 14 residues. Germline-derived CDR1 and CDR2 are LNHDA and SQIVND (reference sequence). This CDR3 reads CASSIDRASDGYTF. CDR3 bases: TGTGCCAGTAGTATCGACAGGGCTTCCGATGGCTACACCTTC.